The 10 T cell receptor beta chains below come from one sample, sequenced in a study of cytomegalovirus exposure and HLA in healthy donors. A multiplex PCR was run with 60 Vbeta primers and 13 Jbeta primers. Clones were sequenced by immunoSEQ multiplex PCR, and TCRdb holds only the in-frame ones, with some missing. This table has over 150,000 clones, around 80% appearing once. Source material: PBMCs. Receptor source: a man younger than 30 in good health and CMV-seronegative.

The table lists this clone with a count of one. The chain combines TRBV27 with TRBJ2-2; TRBD2 aligns across 9 bases. CDR1 is MNHEY, CDR2 SMNVEV, per germline (reference sequence). The CDR3 is 18 amino acids. With V trimmed by 4 bases and J by 5 bases, 14 bases remained unmatched. CDR3 protein: CASSWGPGGLALTGELFF. The CDR3 DNA reads TGTGCCAGCAGTTGGGGTCCGGGCGGACTAGCGCTGACCGGGGAGCTGTTTTTT.

The chain carries TRBV6-5 and TRBJ2-1; possible D gene TRBD2, 6 bases. CDR3 length: 14 amino acids. V was cut by 7 bases and J by 7 bases, with 17 bases left in between. Germline assignment: CDR1 MNHEY and CDR2 SVGAGI. In DNA form, the CDR3 reads TGTGCCAGCACCCCGGGGGTTGGGAGGAATGAGCAGTTCTTC. Translation: CASTPGVGRNEQFF.

The V call is TRBV10-1, the J call TRBJ2-7; 10 nucleotides align to TRBD2. Looked up from germline, CDR1 is WNHNN and CDR2 is SYGVQD (reference sequence). CDR3 length: 14 residues. Losses at the gene ends were 7 bases for V and 1 base for J; bases not matched to a gene: 4. The CDR3 region has the DNA TGCGCCAGCAAGGGACTAGCGTTGTCCTACGAGCAGTACTTC. The encoded protein is CASKGLALSYEQYF.

CDR3 loop: CASSERAGTGFHEQYF. In nucleotides, the CDR3 is TGTGCCAGCAGTGAAAGGGCGGGGACAGGGTTCCACGAGCAGTACTTC. The chain couples TRBV6-1 to TRBJ2-7, with 9 bases identical to TRBD1. The CDR3 extends over 16 amino acids. V gave up 2 bases and J gave up 5 bases; unmatched junction bases: 10. From germline, CDR1 is MNHNS and CDR2 SASEGT.

V gene TRBV2 combines with J gene TRBJ1-2; 8 nucleotides match TRBD1. CDR3 length: 15 amino acids. V gave up 7 bases and J gave up 2 bases; unmatched junction bases: 9. Germline V lookup: CDR1 SNHLY, CDR2 FYNNEI. The CDR3 sequence is CASTTRTGINYGYTF. In nucleotides, the CDR3 is TGTGCCAGCACCACTAGGACAGGGATCAACTATGGCTACACCTTC.

This clone was found once. The rearrangement joins TRBV7-9 to TRBJ1-2; 7 bases agree with TRBD1. The CDR3 runs to 14 residues. CDR1 is SEHNR and CDR2 is FQNEAQ in the germline V gene (reference sequence). The trim removed 5 bases at V and 5 bases at J, leaving 8 bases unmatched. The CDR3 is CASSGLGTVYGYTF. CDR3 nucleotide sequence: TGTGCCAGCAGCGGCCTAGGGACAGTTTATGGCTACACCTTC.

The chain recombines TRBV4-1 with TRBJ1-2, with D possibly TRBD1 on 5 matching bases. V was pared by 2 bases and J by 6 bases, with 19 bases between. Germline CDR1 reads MGHRA; CDR2 reads YSYEKL. This CDR3 has 16 residues. Here the CDR3 reads CASSQKPQGSLDGYTF. The CDR3 DNA follows: TGCGCCAGCAGCCAAAAACCCCAGGGATCCTTGGATGGCTACACCTTC.

This chain connects TRBV28 to TRBJ2-1; 11 nucleotides line up with TRBD2. This CDR3 has 18 residues. The V segment lost 2 bases and the J segment 6 bases; nucleotides outside the gene matches: 12. CDR1 is MDHEN, CDR2 SYDVKM, per germline. CDR3 in DNA: TGTGCCAGCAGTTTACTTTTTAAGTTTACTAGCGGGAGCAATGAGCAGTTCTTC. This sequence encodes CASSLLFKFTSGSNEQFF.

V usage is TRBV15 and J usage is TRBJ1-2, with TRBD1 matching over 9 bases. This CDR3 has 15 amino acids. CDR1 and CDR2 from the germline V gene are LNHNV and YYDKDF (reference sequence). V dropped 5 bases and J dropped 4; count of bases not matched to a gene: 8. CDR3: CATSAHGGQGYGYTF. The DNA for the CDR3 is TGTGCCACCAGCGCTCACGGGGGACAGGGCTATGGCTACACCTTC.

The gene calls are TRBV7-9 and TRBJ2-3; the match to TRBD2 covers 9 bases. From germline, CDR1 is SEHNR and CDR2 FQNEAQ (reference sequence). The CDR3 runs 17 residues. V was pared by 3 bases and J by 4 bases, with 11 bases of the junction left unmatched. The CDR3 region is CASSFLRLAEGADTQYF. The CDR3 bases are TGTGCCAGCAGCTTCCTACGACTAGCGGAGGGGGCAGATACGCAGTATTTT.